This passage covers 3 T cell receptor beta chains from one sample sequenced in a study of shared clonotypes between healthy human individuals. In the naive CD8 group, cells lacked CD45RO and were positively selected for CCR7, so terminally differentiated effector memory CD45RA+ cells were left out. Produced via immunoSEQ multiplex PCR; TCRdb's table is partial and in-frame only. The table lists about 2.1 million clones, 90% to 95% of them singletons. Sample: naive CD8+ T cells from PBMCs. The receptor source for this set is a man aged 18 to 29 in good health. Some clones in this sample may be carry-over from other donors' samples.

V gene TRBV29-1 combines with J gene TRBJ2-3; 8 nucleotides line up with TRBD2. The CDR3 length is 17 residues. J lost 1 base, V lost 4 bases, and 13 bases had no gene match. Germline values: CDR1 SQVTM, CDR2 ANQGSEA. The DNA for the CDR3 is TGCAGCGTTGGCAGGACTAGCAGATCCTACGGCACAGATACGCAGTATTTT. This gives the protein CSVGRTSRSYGTDTQYF.

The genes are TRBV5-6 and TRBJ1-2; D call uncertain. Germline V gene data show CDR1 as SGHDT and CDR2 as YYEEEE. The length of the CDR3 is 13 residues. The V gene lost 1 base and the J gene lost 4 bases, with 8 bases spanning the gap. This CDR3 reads CASSLNKGYGYTF. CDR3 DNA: TGTGCCAGCAGCTTGAATAAGGGCTATGGCTACACCTTC.

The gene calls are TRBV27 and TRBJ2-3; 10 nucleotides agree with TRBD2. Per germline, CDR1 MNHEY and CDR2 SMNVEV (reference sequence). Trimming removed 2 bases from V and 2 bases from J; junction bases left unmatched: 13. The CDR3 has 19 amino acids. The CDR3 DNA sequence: TGTGCCAGCAGTTTAGTCGCCGAATCCACTAGCGGGATCACAGATACGCAGTATTTT. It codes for CASSLVAESTSGITDTQYF.